The next 30 T cell receptor beta chains were all read from a single sample in a study of T cell responses to AZD1222 COVID-19 vaccine. The method was immunoSEQ multiplex PCR; TCRdb's version includes in-frame clones alone and lacks a portion of them. The sample shows about 77,000 clones, 92% of them seen only once. The sequences come from peripheral blood, collected 28 days after the second AZD1222 dose. These receptors were collected from an adult who received the AZD1222 COVID-19 vaccine.

This clone was counted between two and nine times. The CDR3 reads CASSYSAEAFF. The CDR3 DNA reads as TGTGCCAGCAGTTACTCTGCTGAAGCTTTCTTT. The rearrangement joins TRBV6-6 to TRBJ1-1; D is undetermined. Deletions cut 0 bases from V and 6 bases from J, with 2 bases between. Germline V CDR1 and CDR2: MNHNY, SVGAGI (reference sequence). The CDR3 has 11 amino acids.

J is TRBJ2-2 and V is TRBV4-2; 10 bases fit TRBD2. V lost 4 bases to trimming and J lost 4 bases; unmatched junction nucleotides: 15. Germline V gives CDR1 LGHNA, CDR2 YNFKEQ. This CDR3 has 19 amino acids. As DNA, the CDR3 is TGTGCCAGCAGCCGGAGGTTAATAACTAGCGGGAAAGGCACCGGGGAGCTGTTTTTT. Its protein is CASSRRLITSGKGTGELFF.

The chain combines TRBV30 with TRBJ1-5; D unclear. Germline V gives CDR1 GTSNPN, CDR2 SVGIG (reference sequence). The CDR3 length is 15 residues. Between the trimmed V and J ends, which lost 0 bases and 4 bases, there was a span of 13 bases. Here the CDR3 reads CAWSVGSGGNQPQHF. CDR3 coding DNA: TGTGCCTGGAGTGTAGGATCAGGAGGTAATCAGCCCCAGCATTTT.

This rearrangement joins TRBV30 to TRBJ1-6, with 7 bases identical to TRBD1. The CDR3 runs 13 residues. The junction had 4 bases not matched to a gene; V was cut back by 1 base and J by 10 bases. Germline-derived CDR1 and CDR2 are GTSNPN and SVGIG (reference sequence). Here the CDR3 DNA reads TGTGCCTGGAGTGGACAGGGACAATCACCCCTCCACTTT. It translates to CAWSGQGQSPLHF.

The gene calls are TRBV6-5 and TRBJ1-1; D possibly corresponds to TRBD1 (6 bases). Trimming removed 4 bases at V and 8 bases at J, with 14 bases between. This CDR3 region has 13 residues. Germline V gene lookup returns CDR1 MNHEY and CDR2 SVGAGI. The CDR3 reads CASSSTLGTEAFF. CDR3 nucleotide sequence: TGTGCCAGCAGTTCCACCCTCGGGACAGAAGCTTTCTTT.

The gene calls are TRBV28 and TRBJ2-2; no clear D. Germline CDR1 MDHEN, CDR2 SYDVKM. This CDR3 comprises 16 residues. The ends were cut back, 3 bases at V and 0 bases at J, with 11 bases in the middle. CDR3 residues: CASSLWTVTNTGELFF. The CDR3 DNA reads TGTGCCAGCAGTTTGTGGACCGTGACGAACACCGGGGAGCTGTTTTTT.

The chain recombines TRBV24-1 with TRBJ2-1, with unresolved D. Germline V gives CDR1 KGHDR, CDR2 SFDVKD. Trimming removed 6 bases from V and 5 bases from J, with 4 bases in between. The CDR3 is 11 residues long. CDR3 protein: CATSYDNEQFF. For the CDR3, the DNA is TGTGCCACCAGTTACGACAATGAGCAGTTCTTC.

V gene TRBV10-2 combines with J gene TRBJ1-2; D possibly corresponds to TRBD1 (5 bases). Looked up from germline, CDR1 is WSHSY and CDR2 is SAAADI. V lost 2 bases to trimming and J lost 8 bases, with 9 bases between them. The CDR3 length is 12 residues. The CDR3 spells CASSEGGRGYTF. The CDR3 DNA sequence: TGCGCCAGCAGTGAGGGGGGGAGAGGCTACACCTTC.

The rearrangement joins TRBV10-3 to TRBJ2-5; D is undetermined. This CDR3 is built from 16 residues. Between the trimmed V and J ends, which lost 0 bases and 5 bases, there was a span of 16 bases. Germline V gene data show CDR1 as ENHRY and CDR2 as SYGVKD. Written as DNA, the CDR3 is TGTGCCATCAGTGAGTCGGGCGGCCTTATACGGGAGACCCAGTACTTC. It translates to CAISESGGLIRETQYF.

The chain has TRBV6-6 and TRBJ1-5, with D uncertain. Germline V gene sequence: CDR1 MNHNY, CDR2 SVGAGI (reference sequence). The V gene lost 5 bases and the J gene lost 7 bases, with 12 bases spanning the gap. The CDR3 covers 13 residues. The chain's CDR3 is CASSVRVDQPQHF. CDR3 nucleotide sequence: TGTGCCAGCAGTGTGAGGGTAGACCAGCCCCAGCATTTT.

This sequence joins TRBV30 and TRBJ1-1; weak D call: TRBD1 (6 bases). Germline V gene lookup returns CDR1 GTSNPN and CDR2 SVGIG (reference sequence). CDR3 length: 14 residues. V was shortened by 7 bases and J by 7 bases, with 22 bases between the two germline ends. CDR3 DNA sequence: TGTGCCTCCCGTCGTCCAGGGGAACAAGGTGAAGCTTTCTTT. Translation gives CASRRPGEQGEAFF.

This chain links TRBV21-1 with TRBJ1-5. TRBV21-1 is tagged as a pseudogene. This CDR3 is 12 amino acids long. The CDR3 loop reads CASEGGGQPQHF. The DNA of the CDR3 is TGTGCCAGCGAAGGGGGAGGTCAGCCCCAGCATTTT.

The chain couples TRBV7-2 to TRBJ1-2, with D perhaps matching TRBD1 (6 bases). The CDR3 sequence is 17 residues long. Germline assignment: CDR1 SGHTA and CDR2 FQGNSA. Trimming removed 1 base from V and 0 bases from J, with 15 bases in between. CDR3 bases: TGTGCCAGCAGCTTAGGGACAGTCCACCAAGCTAACTATGGCTACACCTTC. It codes for CASSLGTVHQANYGYTF. The full variable domain, rest sourced from reference TRBV7-2 and TRBJ1-2, is GAGVSQSPSNKVTEKGKDVELRCDPISGHTALYWYRQSLGQGLEFLIYFQGNSAPDKSGLPSDRFSAERTGGSVSTLTIQRTQQEDSAVYLCASSLGTVHQANYGYTFGSGTRLTVV.

The genes are TRBV7-2 and TRBJ2-7, with D maybe TRBD2 (6 bases). V was clipped by 5 bases and J by 7 bases, with 15 bases between them. The CDR3 sequence is 13 residues long. Germline V gives CDR1 SGHTA, CDR2 FQGNSA. CDR3 coding DNA: TGTGCCAGCAGCCCAGTTCGAGGAGGGGAGCAGTACTTC. The encoded protein is CASSPVRGGEQYF.

This clone was detected only once. The chain combines TRBV14 with TRBJ1-6; D remains unclear. Trimming removed 1 base from V and 4 bases from J, with 8 bases in between. The germline CDR1 and CDR2 sequences are SGHDN and FVKESK. This CDR3 spans 15 amino acids. The CDR3 sequence: CASSQGRLYNSPLHF. CDR3 nucleotide sequence: TGTGCCAGCAGCCAAGGCAGGCTGTATAATTCACCCCTCCACTTT.

The V gene is TRBV5-1, the J gene TRBJ2-7; 8 positions agree with TRBD2. The CDR3 has 13 residues. The germline CDR1 and CDR2 sequences are SGHRS and YFSETQ. V was clipped by 3 bases and J by 3 bases; unmatched bases: 2. The CDR3 is CASSSSGSYEQYF. DNA of the CDR3: TGCGCCAGCAGCTCGAGCGGGAGCTACGAGCAGTACTTC. Variable domain in full (rest from reference TRBV5-1 and TRBJ2-7): KAGVTQTPRYLIKTRGQQVTLSCSPISGHRSVSWYQQTPGQGLQFLFEYFSETQRNKGNFPGRFSGRQFSNSRSEMNVSTLELGDSALYLCASSSSGSYEQYFGPGTRLTVT.

The chain uses TRBV11-2 and TRBJ2-1; 10 nucleotides match TRBD2. Per germline, CDR1 SGHAT and CDR2 FQNNGV. This CDR3 comprises 15 residues. Trimming removed 4 bases from V and 8 bases from J; junction bases left unmatched: 8. CDR3 protein: CASSWIAGGDYEQFF. The CDR3 DNA reads TGTGCCAGCAGCTGGATAGCGGGAGGTGATTATGAGCAGTTCTTC.

V and J are TRBV5-1 and TRBJ2-1; 7 nucleotides line up with TRBD1. The J segment lost 8 bases and the V segment lost 5 bases, leaving 13 bases of the junction unmatched. Germline V gives CDR1 SGHRS, CDR2 YFSETQ. This CDR3 is 15 amino acids long. The CDR3 nucleotides read TGCGCCAGCAGTTTGTTGATTAGGGGGCACGATGAGCAGTTCTTC. The encoded protein is CASSLLIRGHDEQFF.

The J gene is TRBJ2-6, the V gene TRBV7-3; D gene unclear. The CDR3 loop spans 13 amino acids. Deletions cut 5 bases from V and 8 bases from J, with 10 bases between. From germline, CDR1 is SGHTA and CDR2 FQGTGA. CDR3 amino acids: CASSAPGPNVLTF. The CDR3 DNA reads TGTGCCAGCAGCGCCCCGGGCCCCAACGTCCTGACTTTC.

The chain recombines TRBV30 with TRBJ1-1; tentative D call: TRBD1 (6 bases). The CDR3 is made up of 11 amino acids. V was trimmed by 5 bases and J by 8 bases, leaving 12 bases between them. Germline V gene sequence: CDR1 GTSNPN, CDR2 SVGIG (reference sequence). The CDR3, as DNA: TGTGCCTGGGAATCCAGGGGAGAAGCTTTCTTT. Protein: CAWESRGEAFF.

The table lists this clone with a few counts. This chain links TRBV6-5 with TRBJ1-2, with 7 bases that match TRBD1. CDR1 and CDR2 from the germline V gene are MNHEY and SVGAGI. CDR3 length: 13 residues. The V segment lost 5 bases and the J segment 5 bases; nucleotides outside the gene matches: 5. CDR3 sequence reads: CASSRRDSYGYTF. The CDR3 nucleotides read TGTGCCAGCAGTCGCCGGGACAGTTATGGCTACACCTTC.

The J gene is TRBJ1-2, the V gene TRBV28; no reliable D call. The CDR3 runs 14 residues. Germline V gives CDR1 MDHEN, CDR2 SYDVKM. V was clipped by 6 bases and J by 4 bases, with 15 bases between them. In nucleotides, the CDR3 is TGTGCCAGCAGACCCCCCGCGGCGTTCTATGGCTACACCTTC. It is translated as CASRPPAAFYGYTF.

The CDR3 coding sequence is TGTGCCTGGAGTATCCAGGACAGGGGGAACACTGAAGCTTTCTTT. It encodes CAWSIQDRGNTEAFF. The chain carries TRBV30 and TRBJ1-1; 9 bases are shared with TRBD1. Looked up from germline, CDR1 is GTSNPN and CDR2 is SVGIG (reference sequence). Trimming took 2 bases from V and 1 from J; bases not matched to a gene: 5. The CDR3 sequence is 15 residues long.

The rearrangement links TRBV28 to TRBJ1-3, with 8 bases aligning to TRBD1. The CDR3 covers 15 residues. Per the germline V gene, CDR1 is MDHEN and CDR2 is SYDVKM. The V segment lost 9 bases and the J segment 2 bases; nucleotides outside the gene matches: 9. The CDR3: CASWTGSLPGNTIYF. In nucleotides, the CDR3 is TGTGCCAGTTGGACAGGGTCTTTACCTGGAAACACCATATATTTT.

V is TRBV5-4 and J is TRBJ1-1; D not resolved. Germline CDR1 reads SGHNT; CDR2 reads YYREEE (reference sequence). With 0 bases removed from V and 11 bases from J, the gap between germline ends came to 11 bases. The CDR3 extends over 12 amino acids. CDR3 nucleotide sequence: TGTGCCAGCAGCTTGGCTGGGCGCGGGGCTTTCTTT. Translating it yields CASSLAGRGAFF.

This sequence joins TRBV7-2 and TRBJ1-5; D is unresolved. V lost 5 bases to trimming and J lost 7 bases, with 15 bases between them. The germline gives CDR1 SGHTA, CDR2 FQGNSA. The CDR3 totals 14 residues. CDR3 region: CASSTAGVGQPQHF. The CDR3 DNA sequence: TGTGCCAGCAGCACAGCCGGGGTTGGACAGCCCCAGCATTTT.

This chain uses TRBV9 with TRBJ1-1; TRBD1 might be the D (6 bases). Germline loops: CDR1 SGDLS, CDR2 YYNGEE. V dropped 6 bases and J dropped 7 bases, with 19 bases sitting between them. This CDR3 has 14 residues. The CDR3 sequence: CASNKEQGINEAFF. The CDR3 DNA is TGTGCCAGCAATAAAGAACAGGGCATTAATGAAGCTTTCTTT.

The chain combines TRBV19 with TRBJ2-1, with D uncertain. V gave up 1 base and J gave up 5 bases, with 6 bases separating them. The CDR3 runs 13 residues. The germline V gene has CDR1 LNHDA and CDR2 SQIVND (reference sequence). CDR3 residues: CASSIGQNNEQFF. As DNA, the CDR3 is TGTGCCAGTAGTATAGGTCAGAACAATGAGCAGTTCTTC.

As DNA, the CDR3 is TGTGCCAGCAGCTTGGACGGGAGGGCTAGTTCCTACAATGAGCAGTTCTTC. It specifies CASSLDGRASSYNEQFF. The chain has TRBV13 and TRBJ2-1, with 8 bases fitting TRBD2. Germline-derived CDR1 and CDR2 are PRHDT and FYEKMQ (reference sequence). The junction had 8 bases not matched to a gene; V was cut back by 3 bases and J by 1 base. The CDR3 is 17 residues long.

This clone was counted a single time. This chain uses TRBV6-5 with TRBJ2-7; tentatively, D is TRBD2 (6 bases). CDR1 is MNHEY and CDR2 is SVGAGI in the germline V gene. The CDR3 extends over 14 amino acids. Trimming left V 6 bases short and J 3 bases short, with 15 bases between. CDR3 loop: CASRRDRGYYEQYF. Here the CDR3 DNA reads TGTGCCAGCAGAAGAGACCGGGGGTACTACGAGCAGTACTTC.